This T cell receptor beta chain was sequenced during a study of T cell responses to AZD1222 COVID-19 vaccine. About the research overall: Some second doses came at about 4 weeks and others at about 12 weeks; these were pooled.

This clone has only one observation. This CDR3 is built from 14 residues. Germline CDR1 and CDR2: GTSNPN and SVGIG (reference sequence). The V gene end was trimmed by 2 bases and the J gene end by 4 bases; junction bases not matched to a gene: 4. Assay: immunoSEQ multiplex PCR; the TCRdb copy retains only in-frame clones and omits some. Among some 180,000 clones, around 90% were seen once, and the ten largest hold roughly 6%. The sequence derives from an adult in good health. The material sequenced was peripheral blood, taken on day 0 of AZD1222 vaccination. The chain links TRBV30 to TRBJ2-2; 7 positions match TRBD1. Here the CDR3 DNA reads TGTGCCTGGAGTAAGGGGGCTGGCACCGGGGAGCTGTTTTTT. Translating gives CAWSKGAGTGELFF.